These 17 T cell receptor beta chains originate from one sample sequenced in a study of shared clonotypes between healthy human individuals (dated by TCRdb to about 2020). Library preparation was by the immunoSEQ multiplex PCR assay. TCRdb holds this immuneACCESS table with in-frame rearrangements only. Some clones are missing; in checked studies, unresolved V genes explain under half, and the rest has no known cause. This sample gives some 360,000 clones in total; around 70% of them show up just once. The top ten clonotypes cover 10% of the sample. The sequencing sample was made of memory CD4+ T cells sorted from blood. In the paper's terms, the cell subset or site label means: CD45RA-negative fraction. These receptors came from a man under 40 in good health.

The V call is TRBV19, the J call TRBJ1-2; no reliable D call. This CDR3 comprises 16 residues. Trimming stripped 7 bases from V and 4 bases from J, with 22 bases between. Germline CDR1 LNHDA, CDR2 SQIVND (reference sequence). The CDR3 sequence is CASKNLEFKRTYGYTF. The CDR3 nucleotides read TGTGCCAGTAAAAATTTAGAATTTAAGAGAACCTATGGCTACACCTTC.

The chain joins TRBV5-6 to TRBJ2-4, with 9 bases identical to TRBD2. J lost 0 bases, V lost 4 bases, and 5 bases had no gene match. Germline V CDR1 and CDR2: SGHDT, YYEEEE. This CDR3 is built from 16 residues. CDR3 loop: CASSIGLALAKNIQYF. The DNA of the CDR3 is TGTGCCAGCAGCATCGGACTAGCGCTAGCCAAAAACATTCAGTACTTC.

This clone has just a few counts. The chain carries TRBV7-1 and TRBJ2-5; 14 nucleotides match TRBD2. TRBV7-1 is an ORF, with its function uncertain. The CDR3 extends over 24 amino acids. The junction had 30 bases not matched to a gene; V was cut back by 3 bases and J by 6 bases. The CDR3 here is CASSSSPRGPQGTSGRGGVKTQYF. CDR3 sequence (DNA): TGTGCCAGCAGCTCGTCCCCACGCGGCCCCCAGGGGACTAGCGGGAGAGGGGGGGTAAAGACCCAGTACTTC.

The CDR3 sequence is CSGGHRETQYF. CDR3 nucleotide sequence: TGCAGTGGGGGCCATCGGGAGACCCAGTACTTC. The chain combines TRBV20-1 with TRBJ2-5; TRBD1 is a possible D gene (5 bases). The CDR3 contains 11 residues. The germline CDR1 and CDR2 sequences are DFQATT and SNEGSKA (reference sequence). Trimming removed 7 bases at V and 5 bases at J, with 11 bases between.

V usage is TRBV2 and J usage is TRBJ2-7; 10 bases agree with TRBD2. The CDR3 is 14 amino acids. The V gene's germline CDR1 is SNHLY and CDR2 FYNNEI. CDR3 in amino acids: CATQEREGPYEQYF. CDR3 bases: TGTGCAACCCAGGAGCGGGAGGGCCCTTACGAGCAGTACTTC.

This clone was counted between two and nine times. The chain employs TRBV28 and TRBJ2-7; 8 positions match TRBD1. V was clipped by 5 bases and J by 6 bases; unmatched bases: 9. Germline-derived CDR1 and CDR2 are MDHEN and SYDVKM. The length of the CDR3 is 14 residues. The CDR3 bases are TGTGCCAGCAGTCTTACAGGGGGACGGTTCGAGCAGTACTTC. Its protein is CASSLTGGRFEQYF.

This clone has more than one count but fewer than ten. The chain employs TRBV28 and TRBJ2-7, with D possibly matching TRBD2 (5 bases). V was pared by 6 bases and J by 6 bases, with 12 bases between. The CDR3 spans 12 residues. Germline CDR1 and CDR2: MDHEN and SYDVKM. The CDR3 DNA sequence: TGTGCCAGCAGCTCGTTGCGGGCCGAGCAGTACTTC. Protein: CASSSLRAEQYF.

V is TRBV6-1 and J is TRBJ2-3; D call uncertain. The germline V gene has CDR1 MNHNS and CDR2 SASEGT. Between the trimmed V and J ends, which lost 4 bases and 0 bases, there was a span of 11 bases. This CDR3 spans 15 amino acids. Here the CDR3 DNA reads TGTGCCAGCAGTGGTTTCTTTGGCAGCACAGATACGCAGTATTTT. Translated, it gives CASSGFFGSTDTQYF.

V gene TRBV28 combines with J gene TRBJ1-2; a possible D gene is TRBD1 (5 bases). The V end lost 6 bases, the J end lost 2 bases, and 10 bases lay between the germline ends. The CDR3 totals 13 residues. Per the germline V gene, CDR1 is MDHEN and CDR2 is SYDVKM. This CDR3 reads CASRGAGNYGYTF. In nucleotides, the CDR3 is TGTGCCAGCAGGGGAGCAGGGAACTATGGCTACACCTTC.

The chain uses TRBV19 and TRBJ2-6; D is undetermined. The CDR3 has 14 amino acids. Germline-derived CDR1 and CDR2 are LNHDA and SQIVND (reference sequence). V lost 8 bases and J lost 3, with 11 bases in between. The chain's CDR3 is CASLGLDGANVLTF. Here the CDR3 DNA reads TGTGCCAGTTTAGGGCTAGATGGGGCCAACGTCCTGACTTTC.

V is TRBV7-2 and J is TRBJ2-3; D is possibly TRBD1 or TRBD2 (5 bases each). The CDR3 covers 15 residues. V was trimmed by 0 bases and J by 1 base, leaving 8 bases between them. From germline, CDR1 is SGHTA and CDR2 FQGNSA. In DNA, the CDR3 is TGTGCCAGCAGCTTAGCGAGGGGACGCACAGATACGCAGTATTTT. The encoded protein is CASSLARGRTDTQYF.

This clone has more than one count but fewer than ten. V is TRBV11-2 and J is TRBJ2-5; D is possibly TRBD2 (6 bases). The tail of the sequence fits TRBJ2-7 better, so the J call may be wrong. This CDR3 comprises 13 residues. The germline V gene has CDR1 SGHAT and CDR2 FQNNGV. The CDR3, as DNA: TGTGCCAGCAGCTTAGCGGGGGTTGGCGAGCAGTACTTC. Amino acid sequence: CASSLAGVGEQYF.

This clone was seen many times. This chain uses TRBV9 with TRBJ1-5; 9 bases align to TRBD1. The CDR3 length is 14 residues. Trimming at V came to 3 bases and at J to 5 bases, leaving 3 bases not matched to a gene. CDR1 SGDLS and CDR2 YYNGEE come from the germline V gene. Written as DNA, the CDR3 is TGTGCCAGCAGCGCCGGACAGGGGTATCAGCCCCAGCATTTT. Amino acid sequence: CASSAGQGYQPQHF.

This clone has ten or more counts. The chain recombines TRBV5-4 with TRBJ2-2, with 9 nucleotides matching TRBD1. With 3 bases clipped from V and 7 bases from J, the junction kept 7 bases outside the gene matches. The CDR3 runs to 15 residues. Germline V CDR1 and CDR2: SGHNT, YYREEE (reference sequence). The CDR3 here is CASSSGTGSHGELFF. In DNA form, the CDR3 reads TGTGCCAGCAGCTCGGGGACAGGGAGTCACGGGGAGCTGTTTTTT.

This clone was found a few times. The J gene is TRBJ1-1, the V gene TRBV7-2; D unclear. Germline V gives CDR1 SGHTA, CDR2 FQGNSA. The ends were cut back, 4 bases at V and 2 bases at J, with 8 bases in the middle. The CDR3 is 13 residues long. CDR3 bases: TGTGCCAGCAGCTCGTACGCAAACACTGAAGCTTTCTTT. Its translation is CASSSYANTEAFF.

J is TRBJ1-1 and V is TRBV18, with D unclear. Germline V lookup: CDR1 KGHSH, CDR2 LQKENI. The CDR3 totals 17 residues. Trimming removed 0 bases at V and 5 bases at J, with 19 bases between. CDR3 loop: CASSPPGSSLGFTEAFF. CDR3 nucleotide sequence: TGTGCCAGCTCACCACCCGGATCGAGTTTAGGGTTTACTGAAGCTTTCTTT.

The rearrangement links TRBV19 to TRBJ1-5, with TRBD1 matching 9 bases. V lost 8 bases and J lost 5; bases outside the gene matches: 16. CDR1 and CDR2 (germline): LNHDA, SQIVND (reference sequence). The CDR3 covers 17 residues. The chain's CDR3 is CASVGQGVGGPYQPQHF. The CDR3 DNA reads as TGTGCCAGTGTGGGACAGGGCGTGGGGGGGCCGTATCAGCCCCAGCATTTT.